The next 20 T cell receptor beta chains were all read from a single sample in a study of control samples from healthy donors and cancer patients. Assay: immunoSEQ multiplex PCR; the TCRdb copy retains only in-frame clones and omits some. Among under 150,000 clones, around 87% were seen once, and the ten largest hold about 2.7%. Sequencing was performed on blood. Every receptor here comes from a man aged 55-75 years in good health.

The gene calls are TRBV4-3 and TRBJ1-4; 7 nucleotides align to TRBD1. Germline V gene sequence: CDR1 LGHNA, CDR2 YSLEER. With V trimmed by 3 bases and J by 8 bases, 6 bases remained unmatched. The CDR3 spans 14 residues. The CDR3 DNA reads TGCGCCAGCAGCCATTACAGGGGTGGGGAAAAACTGTTTTTT. It is translated as CASSHYRGGEKLFF.

This clone was seen once. The chain combines TRBV28 with TRBJ2-7; TRBD1 matches at 7 bases. CDR1 MDHEN and CDR2 SYDVKM come from the germline V gene. J was trimmed by 2 bases and V by 5 bases; bases with no gene match: 9. The CDR3 is made up of 15 amino acids. The CDR3: CASSPGTGVPYEQYF. CDR3 DNA sequence: TGTGCCAGCAGTCCAGGAACAGGGGTTCCCTACGAGCAGTACTTC.

The rearrangement uses TRBV5-4 and TRBJ2-7; 11 bases map to TRBD2. Germline loops: CDR1 SGHNT, CDR2 YYREEE (reference sequence). V shed 4 bases, J shed 1 base, and the junction held 4 bases outside the gene matches. The CDR3 runs 15 residues. The CDR3 coding sequence is TGTGCCAGCAGCCTGACTAGCGGGACTTCCTACGAGCAGTACTTC. It specifies CASSLTSGTSYEQYF. The variable domain in full, completed from reference TRBV5-4 and TRBJ2-7, reads ETGVTQSPTHLIKTRGQQVTLRCSSQSGHNTVSWYQQALGQGPQFIFQYYREEENGRGNFPPRFSGLQFPNYSSELNVNALELDDSALYLCASSLTSGTSYEQYFGPGTRLTVT.

This chain links TRBV19 with TRBJ2-6; the D gene could be TRBD1 or TRBD2 (5 bases each). Germline lookup yields CDR1 LNHDA and CDR2 SQIVND (reference sequence). V was pared by 6 bases and J by 4 bases, with 13 bases between. This CDR3 is 15 amino acids long. The CDR3: CASRDGATGANVLTF. The CDR3 bases are TGTGCCAGTAGGGACGGGGCTACAGGGGCCAACGTCCTGACTTTC.

The chain couples TRBV11-3 to TRBJ1-3; D not certain. The CDR3 has 13 residues. The germline V and J ends were trimmed by 5 bases and 2 bases, with 7 bases remaining between them. CDR1 and CDR2 (germline): SGHNT, YENEEA. CDR3 in amino acids: CASSPSPGNTIYF. The DNA for the CDR3 is TGTGCCAGCAGCCCTTCCCCTGGAAACACCATATATTTT.

The chain joins TRBV13 to TRBJ2-3; 8 bases line up with TRBD1. V was clipped by 6 bases and J by 4 bases; unmatched bases: 6. The CDR3 runs 14 residues. The germline V gene encodes CDR1 PRHDT and CDR2 FYEKMQ (reference sequence). CDR3 protein: CASSTGGEADTQYF. DNA of the CDR3: TGTGCCAGCAGTACAGGGGGAGAAGCAGATACGCAGTATTTT. The variable domain in full, with the rest retrieved from reference TRBV13 and TRBJ2-3, is AAGVIQSPRHLIKEKRETATLKCYPIPRHDTVYWYQQGPGQDPQFLISFYEKMQSDKGSIPDRFSAQQFSDYHSELNMSSLELGDSALYFCASSTGGEADTQYFGPGTRLTVL.

This clone was seen once. The rearrangement joins TRBV11-2 to TRBJ1-2; no definite D call. Trimming shortened V by 2 bases and J by 8 bases, and 12 bases separated the two germline ends. This CDR3 contains 13 residues. Per germline, CDR1 SGHAT and CDR2 FQNNGV. The CDR3 loop is CASSLNLVLGYTF. In nucleotides, the CDR3 is TGTGCCAGCAGCTTAAATTTGGTCCTCGGCTACACCTTC. The full variable domain, completed using reference TRBV11-2 and TRBJ1-2, is EAGVAQSPRYKIIEKRQSVAFWCNPISGHATLYWYQQILGQGPKLLIQFQNNGVVDDSQLPKDRFSAERLKGVDSTLKIQPAKLEDSAVYLCASSLNLVLGYTFGSGTRLTVV.

The chain combines TRBV19 with TRBJ1-1; possibly TRBD1 for D (6 bases). The germline gives CDR1 LNHDA, CDR2 SQIVND (reference sequence). The ends were cut back, 2 bases at V and 1 base at J, with 14 bases in the middle. The CDR3 has 16 residues. The CDR3, as DNA: TGTGCCAGTAGTATACCCCTACAGGGACGGAACACTGAAGCTTTCTTT. Its translation is CASSIPLQGRNTEAFF.

This chain's CDR3 is CAWSDRGFTEAFF. In DNA, the CDR3 is TGTGCCTGGAGCGACAGGGGTTTCACTGAAGCTTTCTTT. The chain links TRBV30 to TRBJ1-1; 8 bases are a match to TRBD1. This CDR3 has 13 residues. Losses at the gene ends were 3 bases for V and 4 bases for J; bases not matched to a gene: 4. CDR1 and CDR2 from the germline V gene are GTSNPN and SVGIG (reference sequence). The full variable domain, in which reference TRBV30 and TRBJ1-1 provide the parts outside the CDR3, is SQTIHQWPATLVQPVGSPLSLECTVEGTSNPNLYWYRQAAGRGLQLLFYSVGIGQISSEVPQNLSASRPQDRQFILSSKKLLLSDSGFYLCAWSDRGFTEAFFGQGTRLTVV.

This chain links TRBV28 with TRBJ1-2; 9 bases match TRBD1. The V gene end was trimmed by 5 bases and the J gene end by 4 bases; junction bases not matched to a gene: 8. The germline V gene encodes CDR1 MDHEN and CDR2 SYDVKM. The CDR3 runs to 15 residues. CDR3 DNA: TGTGCCAGCAGTCCCACAGGGGGCGGCGGCTATGGCTACACCTTC. As protein: CASSPTGGGGYGYTF.

The chain has TRBV30 and TRBJ1-6; 12 bases are shared with TRBD1. The CDR3 is made up of 18 amino acids. The germline CDR1 and CDR2 sequences are GTSNPN and SVGIG (reference sequence). The V and J ends lost 3 bases and 7 bases, in that order; junction bases with no gene match: 13. The CDR3 DNA sequence: TGTGCCTGGAGGGAGGGGACAGGGGGCAACCTAAGGAATTCACCCCTCCACTTT. It codes for CAWREGTGGNLRNSPLHF. The whole variable domain, filled in from reference TRBV30 and TRBJ1-6, reads SQTIHQWPATLVQPVGSPLSLECTVEGTSNPNLYWYRQAAGRGLQLLFYSVGIGQISSEVPQNLSASRPQDRQFILSSKKLLLSDSGFYLCAWREGTGGNLRNSPLHFGNGTRLTVT.

The chain employs TRBV6-1 and TRBJ1-5; a possible D gene is TRBD1 (5 bases). The V and J ends lost 3 bases and 6 bases respectively, with 18 bases between them. The CDR3 is 16 residues long. Germline CDR1 MNHNS, CDR2 SASEGT. CDR3 amino acids: CASSDYTRGMSQPQHF. In DNA form, the CDR3 reads TGTGCCAGCAGTGATTATACGAGGGGTATGAGTCAGCCCCAGCATTTT.

CDR3 nucleotides: TGTGCCACCAGTGACCGGACAGGCGGAAAAGCTTTCTTT. Protein sequence: CATSDRTGGKAFF. This sequence joins TRBV24-1 and TRBJ1-1, with 7 nucleotides matching TRBD1. The CDR3 has 13 amino acids. From germline, CDR1 is KGHDR and CDR2 SFDVKD. The junction had 7 bases not matched to a gene; V was cut back by 4 bases and J by 9 bases.

CDR3: CASRRSGTTYNEQFF. The CDR3 nucleotides are TGTGCCAGCAGAAGGTCCGGAACCACCTACAATGAGCAGTTCTTC. V and J are TRBV27 and TRBJ2-1, with D unresolved. The CDR3 is made up of 15 amino acids. Trimming pared 6 bases from V and 2 bases from J, leaving 14 bases between. Per the germline V gene, CDR1 is MNHEY and CDR2 is SMNVEV (reference sequence).

V gene TRBV7-9 combines with J gene TRBJ1-1; D remains ambiguous. Trimming took off 5 bases at V and 7 bases at J, with 11 bases between the two ends. CDR1 and CDR2 from the germline V gene are SEHNR and FQNEAQ (reference sequence). There are 12 residues in the CDR3. The CDR3 sequence is CASSQPSREAFF. The CDR3 nucleotides read TGTGCCAGCAGCCAGCCCTCTCGTGAAGCTTTCTTT.

V and J are TRBV2 and TRBJ1-6; unclear D gene. Trimming left V 4 bases short and J 5 bases short, with 12 bases between. Per germline, CDR1 SNHLY and CDR2 FYNNEI. This CDR3 has 15 amino acids. The CDR3 sequence is CASSAFRAHNSPLHF. CDR3 nucleotide sequence: TGTGCCAGCAGTGCTTTTAGGGCCCATAATTCACCCCTCCACTTT.

The V call is TRBV27, the J call TRBJ1-2; the match to TRBD1 covers 12 bases. The J segment lost 7 bases and the V segment lost 5 bases, leaving 8 bases of the junction unmatched. This CDR3 has 15 residues. Germline loops: CDR1 MNHEY, CDR2 SMNVEV (reference sequence). The CDR3 DNA sequence: TGTGCCAGCAGTACTGCGGGACAGGGGGCCAGTGGCTACACCTTC. It codes for CASSTAGQGASGYTF.

The V call is TRBV10-3, the J call TRBJ1-3, with a possible D match to TRBD1 (6 bases). V lost 5 bases to trimming and J lost 0 bases, with 8 bases between them. Germline V CDR1 and CDR2: ENHRY, SYGVKD. CDR3 size: 14 residues. CDR3 region: CAISTGSSGNTIYF. In nucleotides, the CDR3 is TGTGCCATCAGTACAGGGAGCTCTGGAAACACCATATATTTT.

This rearrangement joins TRBV5-1 to TRBJ2-7; D uncertain. V was clipped by 0 bases and J by 2 bases, with 18 bases between them. Germline V CDR1 and CDR2: SGHRS, YFSETQ. The CDR3 runs to 17 residues. The CDR3 DNA sequence: TGCGCCAGCAGCTTGGCTTTTCCGACAACTTCCACCTACGAGCAGTACTTC. Protein: CASSLAFPTTSTYEQYF.

CDR3 loop: CASSPTTANTEAFF. The CDR3, as DNA: TGTGCCAGCTCACCGACCACAGCGAACACTGAAGCTTTCTTT. The chain joins TRBV18 to TRBJ1-1; D gene unclear. V lost 3 bases and J 1 base, leaving 9 bases between the germline ends. Per the germline V gene, CDR1 is KGHSH and CDR2 is LQKENI. The CDR3 totals 14 residues.